This is a list of T cell receptor beta chains from one sample in a study of Tregs in tolerant kidney transplant recipients. Libraries were prepared by immunoSEQ multiplex PCR; TCRdb keeps only in-frame clonotypes and omits some of them. The sample shows tens of thousands of clones, more than 75% of them seen only once. Sequenced material: CD4+ T cells from blood (PBMCs), taken 6 months after the transplant. Receptors were obtained from a human patient who received a combined kidney and bone marrow transplant. The T cells may partly be graft donor cells. Both conserved end residues are part of each CDR3. D genes are given only for firm matches. Some rows have no size entry. The others give once, few or many, or a class for an expanded clone.

abundance | d_gene | j_gene | v_gene | CDR3nt | CDR3aa
. | . | TRBJ1-6 | TRBV2 | TGTGCCAGCAGTGAGTTAGGGGCTCGTTATAATTCACCCCTCCACTTT | CASSELGARYNSPLHF
. | . | TRBJ2-2 | TRBV7-2 | TGTGCCAGCAGACAACAGGGAAACGGGGAGCTGTTTTTT | CASRQQGNGELFF
. | . | TRBJ1-2 | TRBV15 | TGTGCCACCAGCAGAGATCCGGGGACTATTAATGGCTACACCTTC | CATSRDPGTINGYTF
. | . | TRBJ2-7 | TRBV4-2 | TGTGCCAGCAGCCAAGATCCGGGGAGCTCCTACGAGCAGTACTTC | CASSQDPGSSYEQYF
. | . | TRBJ2-3 | TRBV7-2 | TGTGCCAGCAGCTTAGGTGAGACAGATACGCAGTATTTT | CASSLGETDTQYF
once | TRBD2 | TRBJ2-1 | TRBV6-6 | TGTGCCAGCACCTTAGCGGGGGCCTACAATGAGCAGTTCTTC | CASTLAGAYNEQFF
. | . | TRBJ1-3 | TRBV7-9 | TGTGCCAGCAGCTCTCAGGGGTTTGGGGTTGGAAACACCATATATTTT | CASSSQGFGVGNTIYF
. | . | TRBJ2-3 | TRBV11-2 | TGTGCCAGCAGCTTAGATGGGAGGAGCACAGATACGCAGTATTTT | CASSLDGRSTDTQYF
few | . | TRBJ1-2 | TRBV7-2 | TGTGCCAGCAGCCAGGACAGCGCGTTCAGTGGATCCAACTATGGCTACACCTTC | CASSQDSAFSGSNYGYTF
once | TRBD1 | TRBJ1-5 | TRBV5-1 | TGCGCCAGCAGCCCGGGACAGGGTCAGCCCCAGCATTTT | CASSPGQGQPQHF
few | TRBD2 | TRBJ2-7 | TRBV18 | TGTGCCAGCTCACCGCGGACTAGCGGGAGCGGTGACGAGCAGTACTTC | CASSPRTSGSGDEQYF
. | . | TRBJ1-2 | TRBV6-6 | TGTGCCAGCAGTGGACAGACAGGAAACTATGGCTACACCTTC | CASSGQTGNYGYTF
. | . | TRBJ1-2 | TRBV19 | TGTGCCAGTAGTATCCCAGGGGAGTACTATGGCTACACCTTC | CASSIPGEYYGYTF
. | . | TRBJ1-1 | TRBV30 | TGTGCCTGGAGGGCCGTAGGAGGCGGGACTGAAGCTTTCTTT | CAWRAVGGGTEAFF
. | TRBD2 | TRBJ2-3 | TRBV5-4 | TGTGCCAGCAGCTTAGTCAGGCGGGGGACAGATACGCAGTATTTT | CASSLVRRGTDTQYF
. | TRBD1 | TRBJ2-1 | TRBV5-1 | TGCGCCAGCAGCTTGGCCGGGGGACAGGGGTTCAATGAGCAGTTCTTC | CASSLAGGQGFNEQFF
. | . | TRBJ2-5 | TRBV10-3 | TGTGCCATCAGTGAAGTGACACCTCAAGAGACCCAGTACTTC | CAISEVTPQETQYF
once | . | TRBJ1-2 | TRBV19 | TGTGCCAGTAGTCTAATGAAATCAGGTTCCTATGGCTACACCTTC | CASSLMKSGSYGYTF
. | TRBD1 | TRBJ2-1 | TRBV27 | TGTGCCAGTTACAGGGGTCTTAAGGATGGTGAGCAGTTCTTC | CASYRGLKDGEQFF
. | TRBD2 | TRBJ2-1 | TRBV5-4 | TGTGCCAGCAGCTCGGCCGCGGGACTAGCGGGAGTCAATGAGCAGTTCTTC | CASSSAAGLAGVNEQFF
. | . | TRBJ2-3 | TRBV21-1 | TGTGCCAGCAGCAAACGGGGCGGGGCTAGCACAGATACGCAGTATTTT | CASSKRGGASTDTQYF
. | . | TRBJ1-3 | TRBV6-1 | TGTGCCAGCAGTGCGCAGGCGAACTCTGGAAACACCATATATTTT | CASSAQANSGNTIYF
. | . | TRBJ2-3 | TRBV5-1 | TGCGCCAGCAGCTCAGGCCCCAAAGTGGATACGCAGTATTTT | CASSSGPKVDTQYF
. | . | TRBJ2-3 | TRBV7-3 | TGTGCCAGCACCCTACCCCCACAGGGCGCAGATACGCAGTATTTT | CASTLPPQGADTQYF
. | TRBD2 | TRBJ2-5 | TRBV4-1 | TGCGCCAGCAGCCAAGCTAGCGGGAGTTTGGGAGAGACCCAGTACTTC | CASSQASGSLGETQYF
few | . | TRBJ2-2 | TRBV7-6 | TGTGCCAGCAGCCTCGGGACTGCGAACACCGGGGAGCTGTTTTTT | CASSLGTANTGELFF
. | . | TRBJ2-7 | TRBV7-2 | TGTGCCAGCAGCTTGAGGAGCGGGCGAAGCTCCTACGAGCAGTACTTC | CASSLRSGRSSYEQYF
. | TRBD1 | TRBJ2-2 | TRBV30 | TGTGCCTGGAGTGTGGGCACAGGGGTACCCGGGGAGCTGTTTTTT | CAWSVGTGVPGELFF
. | . | TRBJ2-2 | TRBV5-4 | TGTGCCAGCAGCTTTGGGGGAGGGGGGACCGGGGAGCTGTTTTTT | CASSFGGGGTGELFF
. | TRBD1 | TRBJ2-7 | TRBV2 | TGTGCCAGCAGGGGGGGCCGGGACAGGGGACCCTACGAGCAGTACTTC | CASRGGRDRGPYEQYF
few | TRBD2 | TRBJ2-5 | TRBV7-9 | TGTGCCAGCAGCCCCAGGACTAGCGGGGTCCAAGAGACCCAGTACTTC | CASSPRTSGVQETQYF
. | TRBD2 | TRBJ2-7 | TRBV28 | TGTGCCAGCAGTTTCATACCCCTCGGGGGCGGGGGGAGAAACGAGCAGTACTTC | CASSFIPLGGGGRNEQYF
few | . | TRBJ2-1 | TRBV7-2 | TGTGCCAGCAGCTTAGATCGTAGGGGCAATGAGCAGTTCTTC | CASSLDRRGNEQFF
. | . | TRBJ1-2 | TRBV5-1 | TGCGCCAGCAGCCCCAGGGGTTATAACTATGGCTACACCTTC | CASSPRGYNYGYTF
few | . | TRBJ2-7 | TRBV2 | TGTGCCAGCAGTGAAGGGTTAGCGGAGACCTACGAGCAGTACTTC | CASSEGLAETYEQYF
. | . | TRBJ1-5 | TRBV5-1 | TGCGCCAGCAGCTTAGCAGGGCATAGCAATCAGCCCCAGCATTTT | CASSLAGHSNQPQHF
. | TRBD1 | TRBJ1-2 | TRBV5-1 | TGCGCCAGCAGCTGGGGGGACAGGGTAAAGGGCTACACCTTC | CASSWGDRVKGYTF
few | . | TRBJ1-5 | TRBV10-2 | TGCGCCAGCAGCTCCGGACAGAGACGTCAGCCCCAGCATTTT | CASSSGQRRQPQHF
. | . | TRBJ1-5 | TRBV5-1 | TGCGCCAGCAGCCCCTTAGGTCCACATCAGGCCCAGCATTTT | CASSPLGPHQAQHF
. | TRBD2 | TRBJ2-7 | TRBV5-6 | TGTGCCAGCAGCTGGGGACTAGCGGGGGGAGGTGAGCAGTACTTC | CASSWGLAGGGEQYF
few | . | TRBJ2-1 | TRBV7-2 | TGTGCCAGCAGCTTTAGTACCACAGGGAGAAATGAGCAGTTCTTC | CASSFSTTGRNEQFF
. | . | TRBJ2-7 | TRBV9 | TGTGCCAGCAGCGTAGGTGGCGGGACGAGCTCCTACGAGCAGTACTTC | CASSVGGGTSSYEQYF
. | . | TRBJ1-1 | TRBV2 | TGTGCCAGCAGTTCACAAGGGGCGCCGAACACTGAAGCTTTCTTT | CASSSQGAPNTEAFF
once | TRBD2 | TRBJ2-1 | TRBV9 | TGTGCCAGCAGCTCCGGAGCGGGAGGGGTTTGGGGTGAGCAGTTCTTC | CASSSGAGGVWGEQFF
once | . | TRBJ1-5 | TRBV19 | TGTGCCAGTAGTATAACAGGATCGAATCAGCCCCAGCATTTT | CASSITGSNQPQHF
. | TRBD1 | TRBJ2-1 | TRBV6-5 | TGTGCCAGCAGCCTGGACAGGGGGCAGTTCTTC | CASSLDRGQFF
. | TRBD1 | TRBJ1-2 | TRBV19 | TGTGCCAGTAGTCCCAATGGACAGGGGCTGGGGTATGGCTACACCTTC | CASSPNGQGLGYGYTF
. | . | TRBJ1-2 | TRBV6-5 | TGTGCCAGCAGCAAGACAGCGAACTATGGCTACACCTTC | CASSKTANYGYTF
. | . | TRBJ2-7 | TRBV5-1 | TGCGCCAGCAGCTTGGACGGGAGCTCCTACGAGCAGTACTTC | CASSLDGSSYEQYF
. | TRBD2 | TRBJ2-5 | TRBV27 | TGTGCCAGCAGTTTAGTTGCTAGCGGGGGCCGAAAGACCCAGTACTTC | CASSLVASGGRKTQYF
. | TRBD2 | TRBJ2-5 | TRBV5-1 | TGCGCCAGCAGCCCCGGACTAGCGGACCAAGAGACCCAGTACTTC | CASSPGLADQETQYF
once | TRBD2 | TRBJ2-1 | TRBV10-3 | TGTGCCATCAGTCAACCGGGACTAGGAGACAATGAGCAGTTCTTC | CAISQPGLGDNEQFF
. | . | TRBJ1-2 | TRBV19 | TGTGCCAAGTATCTGCGAGTTTGCTACACCTTC | CAKYLRVCYTF
. | . | TRBJ1-5 | TRBV7-2 | TGTGCCAGCAGCTTAGGTTTTAGGACACTTAGCAATCAGCCCCAGCATTTT | CASSLGFRTLSNQPQHF
. | TRBD1 | TRBJ1-1 | TRBV7-2 | TGTGCCAGCAGCCGACTAACCACAGGGGCGACGATCTCGTTT | CASSRLTTGATISF
. | TRBD1 | TRBJ2-7 | TRBV5-8 | TGTGCCAGCAGTCTTGACAGGGAGTACGAGCAGTACTTC | CASSLDREYEQYF
. | . | TRBJ2-2 | TRBV7-7 | TGTGCCAGCAGCTTAAGTGCGGGGGAGCTGTTTTTT | CASSLSAGELFF